One sample yielded the 24 T cell receptor beta chains listed below, sequenced in a study of cytomegalovirus exposure and HLA in healthy donors. Researchers ran the PCR with 60 Vbeta and 13 Jbeta primers. TCRdb's copy holds only in-frame clones and misses some; the assay was immunoSEQ multiplex PCR. The sample carries around 90,000 clones, 82% recorded once. Sequencing was performed on PBMCs. The receptors were gathered from a man aged 45 to 65 in good health and CMV-seronegative.

The rearrangement uses TRBV30 and TRBJ2-6; tentative D call: TRBD1 (5 bases). Trimming took off 7 bases at V and 1 base at J, with 8 bases between the two ends. The CDR3 covers 13 residues. CDR1 GTSNPN and CDR2 SVGIG come from the germline V gene (reference sequence). CDR3 nucleotide sequence: TGTGCCTCCGACAGTTCTGGGGCCAACGTCCTGACTTTC. Translated, it gives CASDSSGANVLTF.

The chain employs TRBV5-1 and TRBJ2-3, with 16 bases that match TRBD2. From germline, CDR1 is SGHRS and CDR2 YFSETQ. V lost 7 bases and J lost 4; bases outside the gene matches: 12. The CDR3 runs to 18 residues. The CDR3 here is CASAPGTSGRAGSDTQYF. In nucleotides, the CDR3 is TGCGCCAGCGCTCCCGGGACTAGCGGGAGGGCCGGTTCAGATACGCAGTATTTT.

The V and J genes are TRBV19 and TRBJ1-5; D ambiguous. This CDR3 spans 15 amino acids. V was pared by 7 bases and J by 7 bases, with 20 bases between. Germline loops: CDR1 LNHDA, CDR2 SQIVND (reference sequence). The CDR3 DNA reads as TGTGCCAGTACCCGTACCCGGGGTTCTTACCAGCCCCAGCATTTT. Protein sequence: CASTRTRGSYQPQHF.

The genes are TRBV18 and TRBJ1-2; a possible D gene is TRBD1 (6 bases). CDR1 and CDR2 (germline): KGHSH, LQKENI. Trimming removed 5 bases at V and 5 bases at J, with 9 bases between. The CDR3 consists of 12 residues. CDR3 protein: CASSETGYGYTF. CDR3 in DNA: TGTGCCAGCTCAGAAACAGGGTATGGCTACACCTTC.

The chain has TRBV7-3 and TRBJ2-2; tentative D call: TRBD1 (5 bases). V was clipped by 2 bases and J by 7 bases, with 8 bases between them. The CDR3 is made up of 13 amino acids. Germline V gene lookup returns CDR1 SGHTA and CDR2 FQGTGA. The CDR3 nucleotides are TGTGCCAGCAGCTTACAGGGTTACGGGGAGCTGTTTTTT. Its translation is CASSLQGYGELFF.

This clone was seen more than once but under ten times. The chain links TRBV4-1 to TRBJ2-1, with 10 nucleotides matching TRBD2. This CDR3 comprises 20 residues. Germline values: CDR1 MGHRA, CDR2 YSYEKL. Unmatched junction bases numbered 15, after V lost 1 base and J lost 3 bases. CDR3: CASSQVHLRRLAGVYNEQFF. The CDR3 DNA is TGCGCCAGCAGCCAAGTGCACCTCCGTAGGCTAGCGGGGGTCTACAATGAGCAGTTCTTC.

The chain is built from TRBV9 and TRBJ1-5, with a possible D match to TRBD1 (5 bases). Germline assignment: CDR1 SGDLS and CDR2 YYNGEE. This CDR3 has 14 residues. V was cut by 0 bases and J by 5 bases, with 9 bases left in between. CDR3 sequence (DNA): TGTGCCAGCAGCGTAGCTGACAGTTATCAGCCCCAGCATTTT. It translates to CASSVADSYQPQHF.

The J gene is TRBJ2-7, the V gene TRBV7-2; D may be TRBD1 (6 bases). The CDR3 covers 14 residues. V lost 2 bases, J lost 6 bases, and 14 bases lay in between. CDR1 is SGHTA, CDR2 FQGNSA, per germline. CDR3 sequence: CASSLRYQGTEQYF. CDR3 sequence (DNA): TGTGCCAGCAGCTTAAGGTATCAGGGGACCGAGCAGTACTTC.

V is TRBV10-1 and J is TRBJ2-1; D not resolved. Trimming left V 10 bases short and J 3 bases short, with 25 bases between. The length of the CDR3 is 17 residues. Germline V lookup: CDR1 WNHNN, CDR2 SYGVQD (reference sequence). The CDR3 sequence: CATTPITNPSLYNEQFF. The CDR3 DNA reads TGCGCCACCACCCCGATAACAAACCCTTCCCTCTACAATGAGCAGTTCTTC.

Remarks on this clone: One junction end does not reproduce the germline sequence, and a read error may be involved. This sequence joins TRBV7-8 and TRBJ1-1; 8 bases map to TRBD1. The germline V gene has CDR1 SGHVS and CDR2 FQNEAQ. CDR3 length equals 15 residues. The CDR3, as DNA: TGTGCCAGCAGCCGGAGGGGACAGGTTGACACTGAATCTTTCTTT. Translating it yields CASSRRGQVDTESFF. The full variable domain, its missing parts supplied by reference TRBV7-8 and TRBJ1-1, is GAGVSQSPRYKVAKRGQDVALRCDPISGHVSLFWYQQALGQGPEFLTYFQNEAQLDKSGLPSDRFFAERPEGSVSTLKIQRTQQEDSAVYLCASSRRGQVDTESFFGQGTRLTVV.

This clone has just one count. The rearrangement joins TRBV30 to TRBJ2-7; weak D call: TRBD2 (6 bases). This CDR3 has 14 residues. V lost 0 bases and J lost 2, with 11 bases in between. CDR1 is GTSNPN and CDR2 is SVGIG in the germline V gene (reference sequence). The CDR3 DNA sequence: TGTGCCTGGAGTGTCCTTAGGGAGGCCTACGAGCAGTACTTC. It specifies CAWSVLREAYEQYF.

J is TRBJ2-5 and V is TRBV28; TRBD1 aligns across 8 bases. The length of the CDR3 is 14 residues. The germline CDR1 and CDR2 sequences are MDHEN and SYDVKM. The ends lost 4 bases at V and 7 bases at J; junction bases unmatched: 8. CDR3 DNA sequence: TGTGCCAGCAGTTATACAGGGGGTTCAGGGACCCAGTACTTC. Encoded protein: CASSYTGGSGTQYF. The whole variable domain, remainder taken from reference TRBV28 and TRBJ2-5, is DVKVTQSSRYLVKRTGEKVFLECVQDMDHENMFWYRQDPGLGLRLIYFSYDVKMKEKGDIPEGYSVSREKKERFSLILESASTNQTSMYLCASSYTGGSGTQYFGPGTRLLVL.

V gene TRBV2 combines with J gene TRBJ2-2; a possible D gene is TRBD2 (6 bases). Germline loops: CDR1 SNHLY, CDR2 FYNNEI. Trimming stripped 6 bases from V and 7 bases from J, with 21 bases between. This CDR3 is 16 amino acids long. The DNA for the CDR3 is TGTGCCAGCAGCCCGGCCGGCGGAGGGGTAGACGGGGAGCTGTTTTTT. Translating gives CASSPAGGGVDGELFF.

V gene TRBV5-6 combines with J gene TRBJ2-5; TRBD2 is a possible D gene (7 bases). Trimming took 2 bases from V and 4 from J, leaving 15 bases between them. The CDR3 spans 15 residues. Germline V CDR1 and CDR2: SGHDT, YYEEEE. CDR3 protein: CASSFRGAGGETQYF. DNA for the CDR3: TGTGCCAGCAGCTTTCGGGGGGCTGGAGGAGAGACCCAGTACTTC.

The chain carries TRBV5-1 and TRBJ2-3; TRBD2 might be the D (5 bases). Germline-derived CDR1 and CDR2 are SGHRS and YFSETQ. The V and J ends lost 0 bases and 4 bases respectively, with 9 bases between them. The CDR3 runs to 14 residues. CDR3 in DNA: TGCGCCAGCAGCTTGGTGGGGAGTCCAGATACGCAGTATTTT. Protein sequence: CASSLVGSPDTQYF.

J is TRBJ1-6 and V is TRBV2, with 7 bases lining up with TRBD1. Germline trimming cut 5 bases from V and 10 bases from J; bases unmatched to any gene: 8. Germline loops: CDR1 SNHLY, CDR2 FYNNEI. CDR3 size: 14 residues. The CDR3 sequence: CASSLQGIESPLHF. The CDR3 DNA reads as TGTGCCAGCAGTTTACAGGGGATTGAGTCACCCCTCCACTTT. Looking up the rest from reference TRBV2 and TRBJ1-6 gives the full variable domain: EPEVTQTPSHQVTQMGQEVILRCVPISNHLYFYWYRQILGQKVEFLVSFYNNEISEKSEIFDDQFSVERPDGSNFTLKIRSTKLEDSAMYFCASSLQGIESPLHFGNGTRLTVT.

This clone is a singleton in its sample. The CDR3: CASSFIRATENYGYTF. The DNA of the CDR3 is TGCGCCAGCAGCTTCATCAGGGCCACAGAGAACTATGGCTACACCTTC. The genes are TRBV5-1 and TRBJ1-2, with a tentative D call TRBD1 (5 bases). Trimming took 2 bases from V and 2 from J, leaving 16 bases between them. Germline-derived CDR1 and CDR2 are SGHRS and YFSETQ. The CDR3 consists of 16 residues. The full variable domain, its missing parts supplied by reference TRBV5-1 and TRBJ1-2, is KAGVTQTPRYLIKTRGQQVTLSCSPISGHRSVSWYQQTPGQGLQFLFEYFSETQRNKGNFPGRFSGRQFSNSRSEMNVSTLELGDSALYLCASSFIRATENYGYTFGSGTRLTVV.

The genes are TRBV28 and TRBJ2-7, with a tentative D call TRBD2 (5 bases). CDR3 size: 16 residues. Germline V gene lookup returns CDR1 MDHEN and CDR2 SYDVKM. V shed 3 bases and J shed 0 bases, with 15 bases lying between them. CDR3 DNA: TGTGCCAGCAGTTTTTCTACGGGGAAGGGCTCCTACGAGCAGTACTTC. Encoded protein: CASSFSTGKGSYEQYF.

The chain carries TRBV5-1 and TRBJ2-1, with TRBD2 matching over 12 bases. The V gene end was trimmed by 4 bases and the J gene end by 3 bases; junction bases not matched to a gene: 14. The CDR3 sequence is 19 residues long. Germline V gene data show CDR1 as SGHRS and CDR2 as YFSETQ. The CDR3 DNA sequence: TGCGCCAGCAGCATCGGCGCTAGCGGGAGGGGTTGGGGCTACAATGAGCAGTTCTTC. Amino acids: CASSIGASGRGWGYNEQFF.

This chain connects TRBV11-1 to TRBJ2-2, with 7 bases identical to TRBD2. Germline V CDR1 and CDR2: SGHAT, FQDESV (reference sequence). The V segment lost 0 bases and the J segment 6 bases; nucleotides outside the gene matches: 7. CDR3 length: 16 residues. This chain's CDR3 is CASSLARGINPGELFF. The CDR3 coding sequence is TGTGCCAGCAGCTTAGCGCGGGGGATCAACCCCGGGGAGCTGTTTTTT. Combining the CDR3 with reference TRBV11-1 and TRBJ2-2 gives the whole variable domain EAEVAQSPRYKITEKSQAVAFWCDPISGHATLYWYRQILGQGPELLVQFQDESVVDDSQLPKDRFSAERLKGVDSTLKIQPAELGDSAMYLCASSLARGINPGELFFGEGSRLTVL.

The chain recombines TRBV9 with TRBJ2-5; perhaps TRBD2 as D (5 bases). The V gene lost 0 bases and the J gene lost 4 bases, with 16 bases spanning the gap. This CDR3 has 16 amino acids. Per the germline V gene, CDR1 is SGDLS and CDR2 is YYNGEE. CDR3 residues: CASSVGGLPGRETQYF. The DNA of the CDR3 is TGTGCCAGCAGCGTAGGAGGACTCCCTGGGAGAGAGACCCAGTACTTC.

This sequence joins TRBV28 and TRBJ2-7; tentative D call: TRBD1 (5 bases). Germline V gene data show CDR1 as MDHEN and CDR2 as SYDVKM. The CDR3 is 15 residues long. V lost 3 bases and J lost 1, with 13 bases in between. The CDR3 DNA sequence: TGTGCCAGCAGTTTTGGGGCAGGGCGGTCCTACGAGCAGTACTTC. It is translated as CASSFGAGRSYEQYF.

This chain links TRBV19 with TRBJ2-5; weak D call: TRBD1 (5 bases). Germline loops: CDR1 LNHDA, CDR2 SQIVND (reference sequence). The CDR3 spans 14 residues. Between the trimmed V and J ends, which lost 5 bases and 5 bases, there was a span of 15 bases. The CDR3 bases are TGTGCCAGTAGTCCAGGGCCAGTCACCGAGACCCAGTACTTC. Protein product: CASSPGPVTETQYF.

The chain joins TRBV6-4 to TRBJ2-1, with 12 bases matching TRBD1. Germline trimming cut 10 bases from V and 7 bases from J; bases unmatched to any gene: 23. This CDR3 contains 19 residues. From germline, CDR1 is MRHNA and CDR2 SNTAGT. CDR3 sequence (DNA): TGTGCCACCCGCAAGGACGGGACAGGGGGCTTCTACAATGATAATGAGCAGTTCTTC. It yields the protein CATRKDGTGGFYNDNEQFF.